This T cell receptor beta chain was identified during a study of cytomegalovirus exposure and HLA in healthy donors. Germline CDR1 reads SEHNR; CDR2 reads FQNEAQ (reference sequence). The CDR3 runs to 14 residues. Trimming removed 1 base from V and 6 bases from J, with 10 bases in between. PCR primers comprised 60 Vbeta and 13 Jbeta primers. Profiling relied on immunoSEQ multiplex PCR, and the TCRdb table lists in-frame clones only, not all of them. This sample has around 45,000 clones; about half occur once, and the top ten carry around 5.8%. The sequenced sample consisted of PBMCs. The chain carries TRBV7-9 and TRBJ1-5; a weak D match, TRBD1 (6 bases). This TCR was recovered from a man aged 55-75 years in good health and CMV-seronegative. CDR3 nucleotide sequence: TGTGCCAGCAGCTTAGGGGGGCTCGGTCAGCCCCAGCATTTT. This translates into CASSLGGLGQPQHF. Filled out from reference TRBV7-9 and TRBJ1-5, the complete variable domain reads DTGVSQNPRHKITKRGQNVTFRCDPISEHNRLYWYRQTLGQGPEFLTYFQNEAQLEKSRLLSDRFSAERPKGSFSTLEIQRTEQGDSAMYLCASSLGGLGQPQHFGDGTRLSIL.